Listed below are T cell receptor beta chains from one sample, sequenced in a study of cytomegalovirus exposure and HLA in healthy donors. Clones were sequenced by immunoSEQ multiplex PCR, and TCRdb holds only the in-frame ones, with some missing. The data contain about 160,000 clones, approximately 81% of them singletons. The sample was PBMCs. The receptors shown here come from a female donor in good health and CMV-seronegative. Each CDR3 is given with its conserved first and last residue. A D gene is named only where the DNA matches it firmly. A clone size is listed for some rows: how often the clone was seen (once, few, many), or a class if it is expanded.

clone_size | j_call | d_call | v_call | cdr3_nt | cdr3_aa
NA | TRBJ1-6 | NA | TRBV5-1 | TGCGCCAGCAGCTGGGGGGATAATTCACCCCTCCACTTT | CASSWGDNSPLHF
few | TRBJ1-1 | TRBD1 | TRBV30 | TGTGCCTGGAATAGAAATGGGGACAGCAAAATGAACACTGAAGCTTTCTTT | CAWNRNGDSKMNTEAFF
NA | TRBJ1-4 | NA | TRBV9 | TGTGCCAGCAGCGTAGCTCAGGGCTCAACTAATGAAAAACTGTTTTTT | CASSVAQGSTNEKLFF
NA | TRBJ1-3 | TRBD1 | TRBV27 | TGTGCCAGCAGTTTAAGGGGGCAGGGGAGAAACACCATATATTTT | CASSLRGQGRNTIYF
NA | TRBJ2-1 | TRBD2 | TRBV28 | TGTGCCAGCAGTTTAGGGACTAGTAGGGTTGATGAGCAGTTCTTC | CASSLGTSRVDEQFF
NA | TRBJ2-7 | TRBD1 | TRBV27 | TGTGCCAGCAGTAGGACCGGGACAGGGACCTACGAGCAGTACTTC | CASSRTGTGTYEQYF
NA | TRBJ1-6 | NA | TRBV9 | TGTGCCAGCAGCGTAGACACCTCCTATAATTCACCCCTCCACTTT | CASSVDTSYNSPLHF
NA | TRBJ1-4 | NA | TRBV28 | TGTGCCAGCCTACCGGGAGATACGAGGGAAAAACTGTTTTTT | CASLPGDTREKLFF
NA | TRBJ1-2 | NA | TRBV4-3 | TGCGCCAGCAGCCAAGATAGAACCTCCTCCCGCGGCTACACCTTC | CASSQDRTSSRGYTF
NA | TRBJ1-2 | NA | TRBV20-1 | TGCAGTGCTAGGGCGGCCTTGAGCTACACCTTC | CSARAALSYTF
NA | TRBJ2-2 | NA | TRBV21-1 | TGTGCCAGCAACGACAGGGGGCGAGCGAACACCGGGGAGCTGTTTTTT | CASNDRGRANTGELFF
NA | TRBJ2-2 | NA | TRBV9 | TGTGCCAGCAGCGTAGTTGCAGGGTATAACACCGGGGAGCTGTTTTTT | CASSVVAGYNTGELFF
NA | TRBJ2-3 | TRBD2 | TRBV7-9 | TGTGCCAGCATAGGACTAGCGCCCCTGAGGGATACGCAGTATTTT | CASIGLAPLRDTQYF
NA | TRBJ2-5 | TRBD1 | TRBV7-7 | TGTGCTAGCAGTGGACAGGGGGCGAGCGAGACCCAGTACTTC | CASSGQGASETQYF
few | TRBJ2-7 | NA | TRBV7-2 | TGTGCCAGCAGGCCAGAGCGGGCCAGGGGGAGGTACGAGCAGTACTTC | CASRPERARGRYEQYF
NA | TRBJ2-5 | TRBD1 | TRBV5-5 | TGTGCCAGCAGTGGACAGGGGGCGGGGGAGACCCAGTACTTC | CASSGQGAGETQYF
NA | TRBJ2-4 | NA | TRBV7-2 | TGTGCCAGCAGCTTAGGAGGGGGGGGAAGTCGCCCTTTAAACATTCAGTACTTC | CASSLGGGGSRPLNIQYF
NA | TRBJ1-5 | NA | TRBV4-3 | TGCGCCAGCAGCCAAGATTTGCCAGGAAATCAGCCCCAGCATTTT | CASSQDLPGNQPQHF
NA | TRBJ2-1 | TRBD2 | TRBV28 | TGTGCCAGCAGTCTCCCCATGGGGGGGAGGGCCACTGAGCAGTTCTTC | CASSLPMGGRATEQFF
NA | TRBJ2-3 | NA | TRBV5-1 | TGCGCCAGCAGCTTCCACCGAGCGCGGGTCCCCTCAGATACGCAGTATTTT | CASSFHRARVPSDTQYF
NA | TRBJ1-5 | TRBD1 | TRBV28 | TGTGCCAGCAATCCCGGACAGGGTGGACAGCCCCAGCATTTT | CASNPGQGGQPQHF
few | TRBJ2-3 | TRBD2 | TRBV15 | TGTGCCACCAGCGTAGGGACTAGCGGGGTCACAGATACGCAGTATTTT | CATSVGTSGVTDTQYF
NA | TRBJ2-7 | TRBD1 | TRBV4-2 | TGTGCCAGCACCTCAGGGGGCGCCCCCTACGAGCAGTACTTC | CASTSGGAPYEQYF
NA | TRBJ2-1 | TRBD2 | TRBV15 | TGTGCCACCTGCCTAGCGGGAGAGTCATCCTACAATGAGCAGTTCTTC | CATCLAGESSYNEQFF
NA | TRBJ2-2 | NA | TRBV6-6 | TGTGCCAGCAGTCAGAACAGGGAGCCCGGGGAGCTGTTTTTT | CASSQNREPGELFF
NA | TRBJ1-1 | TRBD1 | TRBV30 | TGTGCCTTTCAGGGGGCCACTGAAGCTTTCTTT | CAFQGATEAFF
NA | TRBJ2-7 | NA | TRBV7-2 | TGTGCCAGCAGCCCGAGGTGGGGAGGTACCTACGAGCAGTACTTC | CASSPRWGGTYEQYF
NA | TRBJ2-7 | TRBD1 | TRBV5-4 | TGTGCCAGCAGCCCAATCCCCGGACAGGGTTCCTACGAGCAGTACTTC | CASSPIPGQGSYEQYF
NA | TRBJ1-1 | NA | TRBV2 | TGTGCCAACACTTTCCGGAGGGATCTGGGTGAAGCTTTCTTT | CANTFRRDLGEAFF
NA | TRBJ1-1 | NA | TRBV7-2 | TGTGCCAGCAGCTTAAGGGGGGGGTTTCAAGCTGAAGCTTTCTTT | CASSLRGGFQAEAFF
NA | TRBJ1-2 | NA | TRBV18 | TGTGCCAGCTCACCGTCCAGGGAAGCTAACTATGGCTACACCTTC | CASSPSREANYGYTF
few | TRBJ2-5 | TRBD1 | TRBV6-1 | TGTGCCAGCAGTCGGGACAGGGATGAGACCCAGTACTTC | CASSRDRDETQYF
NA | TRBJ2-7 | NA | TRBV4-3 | TGCGCCAGCAGCCAGGATGGAGACAGCCCCTACGAGCAGTACTTC | CASSQDGDSPYEQYF
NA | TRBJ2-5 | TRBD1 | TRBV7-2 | TGTGCCAGCAGCTTAAGGGGACAGGGGGCTCGAGAGACCCAGTACTTC | CASSLRGQGARETQYF
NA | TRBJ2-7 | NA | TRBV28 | TGTGCCAGCAGTGGGACAGAGCAGTACTTC | CASSGTEQYF
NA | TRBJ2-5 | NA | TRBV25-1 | TGTGCCAGCGGAGAGATGGGGACCCAGTACTTC | CASGEMGTQYF
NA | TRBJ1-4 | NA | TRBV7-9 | TGTGCCAGCAGCTTAACAAAGGAACTCGCAGGAAAACTGTTTTTT | CASSLTKELAGKLFF
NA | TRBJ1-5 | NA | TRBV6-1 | TGTGCCAGCAGTGAAGCAGGGGGGGCTCAACAGCCCCAGCATTTT | CASSEAGGAQQPQHF
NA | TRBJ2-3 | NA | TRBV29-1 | TGCAGCGTTGAAGGACCCGGGGATACGCAGTATTTT | CSVEGPGDTQYF
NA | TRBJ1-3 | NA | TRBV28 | TGTGCCAGCAGGCCCAGTGGGACACCCTCTGGAAACACCATATATTTT | CASRPSGTPSGNTIYF
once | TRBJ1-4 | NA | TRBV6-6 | TGTGCCAGCCAGACAGCGAATGAAAAACTGTTTTTT | CASQTANEKLFF
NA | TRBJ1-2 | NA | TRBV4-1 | TGCGCCAGCAGCCAAGCCCGCCAGGGGCTCGGCGGCTACACCTTC | CASSQARQGLGGYTF
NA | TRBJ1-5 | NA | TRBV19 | TGTGCCAGTAGTACCCCCCCAGGTTATAGCAATCAGCCCCAGCATTTT | CASSTPPGYSNQPQHF
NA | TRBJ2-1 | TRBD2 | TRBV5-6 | TGTGCCAGCAGCTTGGAACTAGCGAGCAATGAGCAGTTCTTC | CASSLELASNEQFF
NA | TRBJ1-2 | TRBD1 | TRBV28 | TGTGCCAGCAGTCCAATACAGGGGAAGGGCTACACCTTC | CASSPIQGKGYTF
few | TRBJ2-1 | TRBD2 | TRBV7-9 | TGTGCCAGCAGCTTAGAAGGGCCGGGACTAAGAAGCTCCTACAATGAGCAGTTCTTC | CASSLEGPGLRSSYNEQFF
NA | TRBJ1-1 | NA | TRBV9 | TGTGCCAGCAGCCCCCGGGGAGGAGGGAACACTGAAGCTTTCTTT | CASSPRGGGNTEAFF
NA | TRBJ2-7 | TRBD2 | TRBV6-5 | TGTGCCAGCAGCAGGACTAGCAGCTCCTACGAGCAGTACTTC | CASSRTSSSYEQYF
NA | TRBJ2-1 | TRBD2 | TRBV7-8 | TGTGCCAGCAGCTCGACCATAGCGGGGGGACTAAGGAGCTCCTACAATGAGCAGTTCTTC | CASSSTIAGGLRSSYNEQFF
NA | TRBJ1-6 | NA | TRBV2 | TGTGCCAGCAGGGACTTTATAACCAATTCACCCCTCCACTTT | CASRDFITNSPLHF
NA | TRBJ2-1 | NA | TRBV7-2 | TGTGCCAGCAGCTCCTATTACAATGAGCAGTTCTTC | CASSSYYNEQFF
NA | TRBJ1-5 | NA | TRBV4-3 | TGCGCCAGCAGCCAAGATCGACAGGCCCACTCTAGAGGTCAGCCCCAGCATTTT | CASSQDRQAHSRGQPQHF
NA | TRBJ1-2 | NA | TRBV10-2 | TGCGCCAGCAGTGAGTCAACAGGCGACTATGGCTACACCTTC | CASSESTGDYGYTF
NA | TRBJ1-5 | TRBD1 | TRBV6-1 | TGTGCCAGCAGTGTAGACAGGGGGAATCAGCCCCAGCATTTT | CASSVDRGNQPQHF
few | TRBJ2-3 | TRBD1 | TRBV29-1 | TGCAGCGTCTGGGACAGGGGCAGCACAGATACGCAGTATTTT | CSVWDRGSTDTQYF
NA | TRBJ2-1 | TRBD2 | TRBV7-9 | TGTGCCAGCAGCTTTAGCGGGAGGGCTAGGGGCAATGAGCAGTTCTTC | CASSFSGRARGNEQFF
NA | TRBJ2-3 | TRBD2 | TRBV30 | TGTGCCTGGCGTACAGCGGGAGCTAGCACAGATACGCAGTATTTT | CAWRTAGASTDTQYF
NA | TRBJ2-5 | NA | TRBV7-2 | TGTGCCAGCAGCCCCTCGAGGGAGACCCAGTACTTC | CASSPSRETQYF